The T cell receptor beta chain described here comes from a study of blood T cells in healthy people across ages. Study-level findings and limits: Naive CD4+ cell counts and diversity both ran higher in long-lived than in aged donors. As age increased, TCR beta diversity per million T cells fell in a roughly linear fashion.

Trimming left V 8 bases short and J 6 bases short, with 16 bases between. CDR1 is DFQATT, CDR2 SNEGSKA, per germline (reference sequence). CDR3 length: 12 residues. Total RNA, at least 5.5 micrograms per sample, came from PBMCs. This clonotype was seen only a few times. Its antigen is currently unknown. Using a J-beta primer mix together with a sample-barcoded 5' primer, a second PCR was run for roughly 7 to 12 cycles. One entry per CDR3 protein, called by TCRdb with MiXCR from the 5' RACE reads. This sample has about 1.6 million distinct CDR3 sequences; about 32% occur once, and the top ten carry around 10%.

Sequencing was carried out using blood. This clonotype originated in a woman aged 30 to 39 in good health. This chain links TRBV20-1 with TRBJ1-1; weak D call: TRBD1 (5 bases). CDR3 amino acids: CSPRRGTSEAFF. CDR3 nucleotides: TGCAGTCCACGTAGGGGAACATCTGAAGCTTTCTTT.